This record looks at one T cell receptor beta chain sequence and its context. The data derive from a study of Ad26.COV2.S vaccination and SARS-CoV-2 variants. The CDR3 has 15 amino acids. Per germline, CDR1 SGHNT and CDR2 YYREEE (reference sequence). With 3 bases removed from V and 5 bases from J, the gap between germline ends came to 17 bases. Treatment: some 19 received Ad26.COV2.S at low or high dose, single or two shots; several received placebo; per-sample allocation not given. Specimens were obtained on day 63 following the first vaccine or placebo injection. Sequencing was performed with immunoSEQ multiplex PCR; in TCRdb, only in-frame clones are kept and a portion is missing. This table has over 400,000 clones, around 93% appearing once.

This receptor was obtained from a person aged 18-65 years who received the Ad26.COV2.S COVID-19 vaccine or a placebo. This material consisted of peripheral blood, taken in a trial of Ad26.COV2.S vaccine versus placebo. The chain uses TRBV5-4 and TRBJ1-1; a weak D match, TRBD1 (5 bases). This CDR3 reads CASSWGGGEGTEAFF. CDR3 sequence (DNA): TGTGCCAGCAGCTGGGGTGGAGGGGAGGGGACTGAAGCTTTCTTT. Drawing the rest from reference TRBV5-4 and TRBJ1-1, the complete variable domain is ETGVTQSPTHLIKTRGQQVTLRCSSQSGHNTVSWYQQALGQGPQFIFQYYREEENGRGNFPPRFSGLQFPNYSSELNVNALELDDSALYLCASSWGGGEGTEAFFGQGTRLTVV.